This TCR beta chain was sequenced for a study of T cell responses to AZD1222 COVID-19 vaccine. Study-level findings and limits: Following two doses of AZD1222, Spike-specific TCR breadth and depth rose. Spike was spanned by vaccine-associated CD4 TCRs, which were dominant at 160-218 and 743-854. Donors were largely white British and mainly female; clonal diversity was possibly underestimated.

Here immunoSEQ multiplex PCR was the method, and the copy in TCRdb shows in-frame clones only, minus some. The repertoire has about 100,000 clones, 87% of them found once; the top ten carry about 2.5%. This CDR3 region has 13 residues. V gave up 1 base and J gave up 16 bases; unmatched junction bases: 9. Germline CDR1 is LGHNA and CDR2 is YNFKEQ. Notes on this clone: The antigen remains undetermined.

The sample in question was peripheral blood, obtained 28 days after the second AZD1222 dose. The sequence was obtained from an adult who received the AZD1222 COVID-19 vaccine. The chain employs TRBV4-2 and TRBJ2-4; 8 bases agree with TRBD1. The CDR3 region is CASSQVVGQGVYF. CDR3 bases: TGTGCCAGCAGCCAAGTAGTAGGACAGGGAGTCTACTTC.